The entry below describes one TCR beta chain. Sequence at one end of the junction differs from germline and may be a read error. CDR3 length: 17 residues. From germline, CDR1 is SGHAT and CDR2 FQNNGV. This entry belongs to a study of CD8+ T cells in alopecia areata. The sequencing template was cDNA reverse transcribed from extracted RNA. Sequencing used immunoSEQ multiplex PCR; TCRdb keeps in-frame clones, though not all of them. The sample contains 160,000 or so clones, about 72% of which appear only once. Obtained from alopecia areata patients were lesional scalp punch biopsies along with peripheral blood.

The receptor comes from a human donor with alopecia areata. The chain uses TRBV11-2 and TRBJ1-1; 7 bases align to TRBD1. Sample: CD8+ T cells sorted from blood, taken at week 0. CDR3 protein: CASSLEGPGTVNTEAFF. For the CDR3, the DNA is TGTGCCAGCAGCTTAGAGGGTCCCGGGACAGTTAACACTGAAGCCTTCTTT.